These 22 T cell receptor beta chains were all obtained from the same sample, sequenced in a study of OX40 agonist ivuxolimab in advanced cancers. Assay: immunoSEQ multiplex PCR; the TCRdb copy retains only in-frame clones and omits some. The sample lists tens of thousands of clones, 90% to 95% seen once, with about 2% in the top ten. The specimen comprised CD4+ or CD8+ T cells sorted from blood, sampled in a trial of the OX40 agonist ivuxolimab. The receptors derive from an adult with an advanced solid tumor such as melanoma, head and neck, liver or kidney cancer.

This chain connects TRBV28 to TRBJ2-7, with TRBD2 matching over 11 bases. V gave up 2 bases and J gave up 6 bases; unmatched junction bases: 6. Germline CDR1 and CDR2: MDHEN and SYDVKM. The CDR3 sequence is 15 residues long. The CDR3 sequence is CASSLPSGRSSEQYF. DNA of the CDR3: TGTGCCAGCAGTTTACCTAGCGGGAGGTCGTCCGAGCAGTACTTC.

The V gene is TRBV11-1, the J gene TRBJ2-5; the D gene is possibly TRBD2 (7 bases). Trimming left V 0 bases short and J 5 bases short, with 10 bases between. The CDR3 is 14 amino acids. The germline V gene has CDR1 SGHAT and CDR2 FQDESV (reference sequence). The CDR3 nucleotides read TGTGCCAGCAGCTTAGCGGGAGGGGGGGAGACCCAGTACTTC. This codes for CASSLAGGGETQYF.

This chain connects TRBV11-2 to TRBJ2-3; D is perhaps TRBD1 (6 bases). There are 15 residues in the CDR3. The germline V and J ends were trimmed by 3 bases and 1 base, with 11 bases remaining between them. Per the germline V gene, CDR1 is SGHAT and CDR2 is FQNNGV. CDR3: CASSFQGTRTDTQYF. The CDR3 DNA reads as TGTGCCAGCAGCTTCCAGGGGACCCGCACAGATACGCAGTATTTT.

The rearrangement links TRBV30 to TRBJ1-5; D perhaps matches TRBD1 (6 bases). V was clipped by 5 bases and J by 7 bases, with 12 bases between them. There are 12 residues in the CDR3. Germline V gene lookup returns CDR1 GTSNPN and CDR2 SVGIG (reference sequence). CDR3 nucleotides: TGTGCCTGGTCAGGGGAGGGGCAGCCCCAGCATTTT. Translation: CAWSGEGQPQHF.

The chain links TRBV6-5 to TRBJ2-7; maybe TRBD2 (6 bases). V was pared by 8 bases and J by 0 bases, with 14 bases between. This CDR3 has 14 amino acids. Germline-derived CDR1 and CDR2 are MNHEY and SVGAGI. This CDR3 is CASADSGFSYEQYF. CDR3 in DNA: TGTGCCAGCGCTGACAGCGGGTTCTCCTACGAGCAGTACTTC.

The chain is built from TRBV7-9 and TRBJ2-1, with D perhaps TRBD1 or TRBD2 (5 bases each). Trimming left V 2 bases short and J 0 bases short, with 14 bases between. In germline, CDR1 is SEHNR, CDR2 FQNEAQ (reference sequence). The length of the CDR3 is 17 residues. This CDR3 is CASSLTGRVGSYNEQFF. The DNA for the CDR3 is TGTGCCAGCAGCTTAACGGGGCGGGTAGGCTCCTACAATGAGCAGTTCTTC.

The sample holds one count of this clone. The gene calls are TRBV7-2 and TRBJ2-2, with D possibly being TRBD1 (5 bases). The CDR3 is 14 residues long. V was shortened by 8 bases and J by 8 bases, with 18 bases between the two germline ends. From germline, CDR1 is SGHTA and CDR2 FQGNSA. CDR3 sequence (DNA): TGTGCCAGCGCCTCGAGACAGTTCCTTGGGGAGCTGTTTTTT. Translated: CASASRQFLGELFF.

The chain combines TRBV25-1 with TRBJ1-3; a possible D gene is TRBD1 (5 bases). Trimming took off 4 bases at V and 4 bases at J, with 8 bases between the two ends. Germline V lookup: CDR1 MGHDK, CDR2 SYGVNS. The CDR3 covers 13 residues. CDR3 DNA: TGTGCCAGCAGTGCGGGGCTAGGAAACACCATATATTTT. It yields the protein CASSAGLGNTIYF.

This rearrangement joins TRBV10-3 to TRBJ1-4; D unclear. The CDR3 runs to 14 residues. Germline assignment: CDR1 ENHRY and CDR2 SYGVKD. With 10 bases removed from V and 3 bases from J, the gap between germline ends came to 15 bases. The CDR3 coding sequence is TGTGCCACCCGGGGTAACTCAGCTAATGAAAAACTGTTTTTT. Its translation is CATRGNSANEKLFF.

V and J are TRBV19 and TRBJ2-2; TRBD1 matches 9 bases. The CDR3 totals 14 residues. In germline, CDR1 is LNHDA, CDR2 SQIVND (reference sequence). J lost 6 bases, V lost 6 bases, and 5 bases had no gene match. The CDR3 loop reads CASRNRGRSGELFF. The CDR3 region has the DNA TGTGCCAGTAGAAACAGGGGGCGCTCCGGGGAGCTGTTTTTT. Filled out from reference TRBV19 and TRBJ2-2, the complete variable domain reads DGGITQSPKYLFRKEGQNVTLSCEQNLNHDAMYWYRQDPGQGLRLIYYSQIVNDFQKGDIAEGYSVSREKKESFPLTVTSAQKNPTAFYLCASRNRGRSGELFFGEGSRLTVL.

The chain uses TRBV19 and TRBJ2-7; possible D gene TRBD2, 5 bases. CDR3 length: 16 amino acids. The V gene's germline CDR1 is LNHDA and CDR2 SQIVND (reference sequence). The CDR3 protein is CVKKLVRVSAAYEQYF. As DNA, the CDR3 is TGTGTCAAAAAGCTAGTGCGGGTGTCAGCTGCCTACGAGCAGTACTTC.

V usage is TRBV18 and J usage is TRBJ1-4; D gene ambiguous. The CDR3 sequence is 15 residues long. Germline CDR1 reads KGHSH; CDR2 reads LQKENI. The germline V and J ends were trimmed by 0 bases and 4 bases, with 9 bases remaining between them. CDR3 region: CASSPPDRSNEKLFF. DNA of the CDR3: TGTGCCAGCTCACCACCGGACCGGAGTAATGAAAAACTGTTTTTT.

This rearrangement joins TRBV6-6 to TRBJ2-7, with 9 nucleotides matching TRBD1. After removal of 4 bases from V and 2 bases from J, the junction contained 6 bases not matched to a gene. The CDR3 loop spans 15 amino acids. Germline V gene data show CDR1 as MNHNY and CDR2 as SVGAGI (reference sequence). CDR3 bases: TGTGCCAGCAGTTTCCTCCGGGACAGGGCCTACGAGCAGTACTTC. Amino acid sequence: CASSFLRDRAYEQYF.

This clone was seen once. CDR3 amino acids: CASSYKYEQYF. Written as DNA, the CDR3 is TGTGCCAGCAGTTACAAATACGAGCAGTACTTC. The chain is built from TRBV6-5 and TRBJ2-7, with D hard to call. Per germline, CDR1 MNHEY and CDR2 SVGAGI. The CDR3 totals 11 residues. The ends were cut back, 2 bases at V and 4 bases at J, with 3 bases in the middle.

The rearrangement uses TRBV28 and TRBJ2-7; the D gene could be TRBD1 or TRBD2 (5 bases each). This CDR3 has 14 amino acids. Germline V gene data show CDR1 as MDHEN and CDR2 as SYDVKM. The V gene lost 6 bases and the J gene lost 2 bases, with 14 bases spanning the gap. CDR3 loop: CASSSGTVTYEQYF. The DNA of the CDR3 is TGTGCCAGCAGCTCCGGGACGGTCACCTACGAGCAGTACTTC.

The chain couples TRBV6-1 to TRBJ1-1; D perhaps matches TRBD1 (5 bases). Germline loops: CDR1 MNHNS, CDR2 SASEGT. Trimming stripped 6 bases from V and 3 bases from J, with 14 bases between. CDR3 length: 14 residues. The CDR3 loop reads CASSQGVGDTEAFF. CDR3 in DNA: TGTGCCAGCAGCCAAGGGGTGGGGGACACTGAAGCTTTCTTT.

This chain uses TRBV6-5 with TRBJ2-7, with a possible D match to TRBD2 (5 bases). CDR1 is MNHEY and CDR2 is SVGAGI in the germline V gene. V was trimmed by 5 bases and J by 4 bases, leaving 15 bases between them. This CDR3 has 14 residues. DNA of the CDR3: TGTGCCAGCAGTCCCGACTGGCGGGTGTACGAGCAGTACTTC. Translating it yields CASSPDWRVYEQYF.

Here the CDR3 reads CASSDGLAGGPDTQYF. DNA for the CDR3: TGTGCCAGCAGTGACGGACTAGCGGGAGGGCCAGATACGCAGTATTTT. The chain uses TRBV25-1 and TRBJ2-3; 15 bases match TRBD2. Unmatched junction bases numbered 2, after V lost 3 bases and J lost 4 bases. CDR1 and CDR2 (germline): MGHDK, SYGVNS. CDR3 length: 16 residues.

A single count supports this clone. V gene TRBV5-4 combines with J gene TRBJ2-3; D is unresolved. Germline-derived CDR1 and CDR2 are SGHNT and YYREEE (reference sequence). Trimming took 3 bases from V and 2 from J, leaving 1 base between them. The CDR3 runs to 11 residues. CDR3 sequence reads: CASSSTDTQYF. Here the CDR3 DNA reads TGTGCCAGCAGCTCCACAGATACGCAGTATTTT.

J is TRBJ2-7 and V is TRBV5-4; 9 bases fit TRBD1. The CDR3 consists of 15 residues. Germline V lookup: CDR1 SGHNT, CDR2 YYREEE (reference sequence). V shed 9 bases and J 3 bases; nucleotides not matched to a gene: 13. The CDR3 sequence is CAIQARPGQGYEQYF. The CDR3, as DNA: TGTGCCATTCAAGCACGGCCGGGACAGGGCTACGAGCAGTACTTC.

Here the CDR3 DNA reads TGTGCCAGCAGCGAGCGGGGACTGGGTCGGTATGGCTACACCTTC. Encoded protein: CASSERGLGRYGYTF. The chain uses TRBV9 and TRBJ1-2, with D possibly TRBD1 on 5 matching bases. Trimming removed 3 bases from V and 5 bases from J, with 17 bases in between. The CDR3 contains 15 residues. Germline V gene lookup returns CDR1 SGDLS and CDR2 YYNGEE.

V usage is TRBV6-1 and J usage is TRBJ1-2; 7 bases are shared with TRBD1. From germline, CDR1 is MNHNS and CDR2 SASEGT. The CDR3 runs 13 residues. The ends lost 3 bases at V and 6 bases at J; junction bases unmatched: 4. CDR3 nucleotide sequence: TGTGCCAGCAGTGAGAGGGACAGAGATGGCTACACCTTC. It encodes CASSERDRDGYTF.